Listed here is a single T cell receptor (beta chain). Repertoires were generated with immunoSEQ multiplex PCR, while TCRdb's copy carries only in-frame clones and drops some. Of 46,000 or so clones listed, roughly 92% are singletons. CDR1 and CDR2 from the germline V gene are SEHNR and FQNEAQ (reference sequence). V lost 2 bases to trimming and J lost 6 bases, with 7 bases between them. CDR3 length equals 12 residues. These data are taken from a study of control samples from healthy donors and cancer patients. The sample comprised PBMCs. The chain combines TRBV7-9 with TRBJ1-1; D unclear. The receptor was isolated from a man aged 25-45 years with colorectal cancer. The CDR3 here is CASSLTGAEAFF. The CDR3 DNA is TGTGCCAGCAGCTTAACCGGGGCTGAAGCTTTCTTT.